The 21 T cell receptor beta chains presented below share a single source sample, sequenced in a study of PD-1 blockade in classical Hodgkin lymphoma. Time point: cycle 4 day 1 (C4D1), after less than 7 weeks of nivolumab. Every one of the patients relapsed after autologous stem cell transplantation (brentuximab vedotin exposure was variable). Thawed PBMCs were the source of CD4+ T cells, purified by magnetic negative selection. TCRdb's copy holds only in-frame clones and misses some; the assay was immunoSEQ multiplex PCR. This sample has roughly 15,000 clones, with roughly three quarters found just once. The sample was CD4+ T cells from blood, taken before the fourth cycle of nivolumab. All receptors come from a human donor with classical Hodgkin lymphoma.

The rearrangement joins TRBV15 to TRBJ1-1; TRBD1 matches 9 bases. This CDR3 has 17 amino acids. V was clipped by 1 base and J by 1 base; unmatched bases: 7. CDR1 is LNHNV and CDR2 is YYDKDF in the germline V gene (reference sequence). The CDR3 coding sequence is TGTGCCACCAGCAGAGCAGGGACAGGGAATTGGAACACTGAAGCTTTCTTT. Its translation: CATSRAGTGNWNTEAFF. Together with reference TRBV15 and TRBJ1-1, the CDR3 gives the full variable domain: DAMVIQNPRYQVTQFGKPVTLSCSQTLNHNVMYWYQQKSSQAPKLLFHYYDKDFNNEADTPDNFQSRRPNTSFCFLDIRSPGLGDTAMYLCATSRAGTGNWNTEAFFGQGTRLTVV.

The chain joins TRBV10-3 to TRBJ2-5; TRBD1 matches 12 bases. The CDR3 contains 15 residues. Germline V gene data show CDR1 as ENHRY and CDR2 as SYGVKD. The V segment lost 3 bases and the J segment 4 bases; nucleotides outside the gene matches: 3. The CDR3: CAISDRDRGLETQYF. CDR3 DNA sequence: TGTGCCATCAGTGACCGGGACAGGGGGCTAGAGACCCAGTACTTC.

The chain combines TRBV11-2 with TRBJ2-1; TRBD2 matches at 7 bases. The germline gives CDR1 SGHAT, CDR2 FQNNGV. J lost 2 bases, V lost 1 base, and 2 bases had no gene match. The CDR3 spans 15 residues. The CDR3 sequence: CASSLVLAAYNEQFF. DNA of the CDR3: TGTGCCAGCAGCTTAGTTCTAGCGGCCTACAATGAGCAGTTCTTC.

The chain carries TRBV6-6 and TRBJ1-5, with 7 bases lining up with TRBD1. Germline assignment: CDR1 MNHNY and CDR2 SVGAGI (reference sequence). The J segment lost 4 bases and the V segment lost 5 bases, leaving 8 bases of the junction unmatched. The length of the CDR3 is 15 residues. CDR3 region: CASSNRDSNNQPQHF. The CDR3 nucleotides are TGTGCCAGCAGTAACCGGGACAGCAATAATCAGCCCCAGCATTTT.

The chain is built from TRBV10-1 and TRBJ2-5; 12 bases agree with TRBD2. Germline V gene sequence: CDR1 WNHNN, CDR2 SYGVQD (reference sequence). The CDR3 length is 16 residues. J was trimmed by 5 bases and V by 0 bases; bases with no gene match: 4. The CDR3 reads CASSESQGLAGETQYF. In DNA form, the CDR3 reads TGCGCCAGCAGTGAGTCCCAGGGACTAGCGGGTGAGACCCAGTACTTC.

V and J are TRBV5-1 and TRBJ2-7; 8 bases are shared with TRBD2. J was trimmed by 4 bases and V by 3 bases; bases with no gene match: 9. Germline V gene data show CDR1 as SGHRS and CDR2 as YFSETQ. This CDR3 is built from 15 residues. The CDR3 loop reads CASSSDGTSRYEQYF. The CDR3 region has the DNA TGCGCCAGCAGCTCGGATGGGACTAGTAGGTACGAGCAGTACTTC. The full variable domain, its missing parts supplied by reference TRBV5-1 and TRBJ2-7, is KAGVTQTPRYLIKTRGQQVTLSCSPISGHRSVSWYQQTPGQGLQFLFEYFSETQRNKGNFPGRFSGRQFSNSRSEMNVSTLELGDSALYLCASSSDGTSRYEQYFGPGTRLTVT.

This chain links TRBV20-1 with TRBJ1-1; no definite D call. The germline gives CDR1 DFQATT, CDR2 SNEGSKA (reference sequence). CDR3 length: 11 residues. Trimming cost V 4 bases and J 12 bases, with 15 bases left between them. The CDR3 DNA sequence: TGCAGTGCTACCCCTGTTCCCTCAACTTTCTTT. Translation: CSATPVPSTFF.

The V call is TRBV18, the J call TRBJ1-3; D remains unclear. Germline V gene lookup returns CDR1 KGHSH and CDR2 LQKENI. The CDR3 consists of 14 residues. V was trimmed by 6 bases and J by 2 bases, leaving 11 bases between them. The CDR3 DNA follows: TGTGCCAGCTCCCCCGACTGGGCTGGAAACACCATATATTTT. Encoded protein: CASSPDWAGNTIYF.

The genes are TRBV4-2 and TRBJ2-7, with 10 bases aligning to TRBD2. This CDR3 is 16 amino acids long. Germline CDR1 and CDR2: LGHNA and YNFKEQ. V was clipped by 0 bases and J by 3 bases; unmatched bases: 5. As DNA, the CDR3 is TGTGCCAGCAGCCAAGATACACTAGCGGGAATCTACGAGCAGTACTTC. Translation: CASSQDTLAGIYEQYF.

V is TRBV7-9 and J is TRBJ2-7; TRBD2 agrees at 15 bases. The junction had 8 bases not matched to a gene; V was cut back by 0 bases and J by 2 bases. The CDR3 is 19 residues long. The germline V gene has CDR1 SEHNR and CDR2 FQNEAQ (reference sequence). In nucleotides, the CDR3 is TGTGCCAGCAGCTTAGCCCCGGGACTAGCGGGAGGCCTGACCTACGAGCAGTACTTC. Amino acid sequence: CASSLAPGLAGGLTYEQYF.

The chain couples TRBV5-1 to TRBJ2-5, with 9 bases aligning to TRBD2. The J call is in doubt because the DNA end fits TRBJ2-7 better. Per germline, CDR1 SGHRS and CDR2 YFSETQ. The CDR3 has 13 amino acids. CDR3 nucleotides: TGCGCCAGCAGTAAAGCGGGAGGCCTCGAGCAGTACTTC. It translates to CASSKAGGLEQYF.

The chain joins TRBV6-5 to TRBJ2-5, with 10 bases fitting TRBD2. The CDR3 covers 15 residues. Germline V gene sequence: CDR1 MNHEY, CDR2 SVGAGI. J lost 4 bases, V lost 6 bases, and 8 bases had no gene match. The CDR3 spells CASRAVAGGGETQYF. CDR3 coding DNA: TGTGCCAGCAGGGCCGTAGCGGGAGGTGGAGAGACCCAGTACTTC.

CDR3 sequence reads: CASSIQGATNQPQHF. In DNA, the CDR3 is TGTGCCAGTAGTATACAGGGGGCAACAAATCAGCCCCAGCATTTT. This chain joins TRBV19 and TRBJ1-5; 8 bases map to TRBD1. There are 15 residues in the CDR3. The ends lost 2 bases at V and 4 bases at J; junction bases unmatched: 4. Germline V gene data show CDR1 as LNHDA and CDR2 as SQIVND (reference sequence).

This chain uses TRBV18 with TRBJ2-7; D remains ambiguous. The germline V gene encodes CDR1 KGHSH and CDR2 LQKENI. V dropped 4 bases and J dropped 0 bases, with 13 bases sitting between them. There are 15 residues in the CDR3. The CDR3 region has the DNA TGTGCCAGCTCACAAGTTCACTCGAGCTCCTACGAGCAGTACTTC. Translation gives CASSQVHSSSYEQYF.

The chain recombines TRBV4-2 with TRBJ2-5; D not resolved. The CDR3 runs to 17 residues. The germline CDR1 and CDR2 sequences are LGHNA and YNFKEQ. V was trimmed by 3 bases and J by 2 bases, leaving 19 bases between them. CDR3 residues: CASSHADPGPLQETQYF. The CDR3 nucleotides read TGTGCCAGCAGCCACGCCGACCCCGGACCCCTACAAGAGACCCAGTACTTC.

The chain joins TRBV5-1 to TRBJ2-7; 9 positions agree with TRBD1. Germline lookup yields CDR1 SGHRS and CDR2 YFSETQ. This CDR3 contains 17 residues. The ends lost 3 bases at V and 3 bases at J; junction bases unmatched: 13. The CDR3 nucleotides are TGCGCCAGCAGCTGGAGTTCTCGGGACAGGGTAGTCTACGAGCAGTACTTC. Amino acids: CASSWSSRDRVVYEQYF. The variable domain in full, completed from reference TRBV5-1 and TRBJ2-7, reads KAGVTQTPRYLIKTRGQQVTLSCSPISGHRSVSWYQQTPGQGLQFLFEYFSETQRNKGNFPGRFSGRQFSNSRSEMNVSTLELGDSALYLCASSWSSRDRVVYEQYFGPGTRLTVT.

This chain connects TRBV2 to TRBJ2-5; 8 bases align to TRBD1. Trimming cost V 4 bases and J 2 bases; bases outside gene matches: 6. CDR1 is SNHLY, CDR2 FYNNEI, per germline. The CDR3 totals 15 residues. The CDR3 sequence: CASSVDRGNQETQYF. CDR3 nucleotide sequence: TGTGCCAGCAGTGTCGACAGGGGAAATCAAGAGACCCAGTACTTC.

The chain links TRBV6-5 to TRBJ2-2; possibly TRBD1 or TRBD2 for D (5 bases each). The CDR3 extends over 14 amino acids. Per the germline V gene, CDR1 is MNHEY and CDR2 is SVGAGI. Trimming stripped 2 bases from V and 3 bases from J, with 7 bases between. In DNA, the CDR3 is TGTGCCAGCAGTTACGGGGGATACACCGGGGAGCTGTTTTTT. Protein product: CASSYGGYTGELFF.

This clone was seen once. The rearrangement joins TRBV11-2 to TRBJ1-4; D may be TRBD1 (5 bases). Trimming left V 1 base short and J 0 bases short, with 15 bases between. CDR1 is SGHAT and CDR2 is FQNNGV in the germline V gene. CDR3 length: 18 residues. CDR3: CASSLVIGAAATNEKLFF. CDR3 bases: TGTGCCAGCAGCTTAGTCATTGGGGCAGCTGCAACTAATGAAAAACTGTTTTTT.

In its sample, this clone was seen once. The V and J genes are TRBV2 and TRBJ2-5, with 11 positions matching TRBD2. The last part of the DNA fits TRBJ2-7 better; the J call may be wrong. CDR1 and CDR2 (germline): SNHLY, FYNNEI. The CDR3 consists of 15 residues. Written as DNA, the CDR3 is TGTGCCAGCAGAGGCGGGACTAGCGGTACGTACGAGCAGTACTTC. This gives the protein CASRGGTSGTYEQYF.

J is TRBJ1-5 and V is TRBV6-5, with D uncertain. V lost 5 bases to trimming and J lost 1 base, with 12 bases between them. The CDR3 is made up of 15 amino acids. Germline V gene data show CDR1 as MNHEY and CDR2 as SVGAGI. CDR3 region: CASSMRGKSNQPQHF. In nucleotides, the CDR3 is TGTGCCAGCAGTATGCGTGGGAAGAGCAATCAGCCCCAGCATTTT.